This T cell receptor beta chain comes out of a study of control samples from healthy donors and cancer patients. V was shortened by 0 bases and J by 7 bases, with 4 bases between the two germline ends. The V gene's germline CDR1 is LGHDT and CDR2 YNNKEL (reference sequence). The CDR3 covers 12 residues. Produced via immunoSEQ multiplex PCR; TCRdb's table is partial and in-frame only. The repertoire consists of about 92,000 clones, with about four fifths occurring once and the leading ten covering around a tenth. The rearrangement links TRBV3-1 (or the pseudogene TRBV3-2) to TRBJ2-1; no definite D call. Sample: blood. This TCR was sampled from a woman between 55 and 75 years old in good health. DNA of the CDR3: TGTGCCAGCAGCCAAGATGAGAATGAGCAGTTCTTC. Translating gives CASSQDENEQFF.